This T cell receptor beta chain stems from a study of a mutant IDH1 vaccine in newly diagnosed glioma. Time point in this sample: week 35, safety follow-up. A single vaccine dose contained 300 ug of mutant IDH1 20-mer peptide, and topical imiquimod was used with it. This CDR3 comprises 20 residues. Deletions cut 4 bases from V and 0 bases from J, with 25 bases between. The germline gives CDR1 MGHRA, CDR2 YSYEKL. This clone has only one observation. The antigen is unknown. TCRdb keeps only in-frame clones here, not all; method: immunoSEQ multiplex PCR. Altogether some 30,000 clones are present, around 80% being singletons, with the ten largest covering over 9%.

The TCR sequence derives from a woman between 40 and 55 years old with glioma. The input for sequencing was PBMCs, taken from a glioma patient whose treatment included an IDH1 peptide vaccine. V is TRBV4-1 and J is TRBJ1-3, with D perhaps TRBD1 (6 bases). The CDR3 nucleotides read TGCGCCAGCAGCCCCCGGGCTATCACAGGGTTAACTAGCTCTGGAAACACCATATATTTT. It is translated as CASSPRAITGLTSSGNTIYF.